Shown below are 19 T cell receptor beta chains from a single sample sequenced in a study of blood T cell repertoires in COVID-19 (dated by TCRdb to the early 2020s). Receptor amplification or capture employed the immunoSEQ multiplex PCR assay. What TCRdb holds here is the immuneACCESS table cut down to in-frame rearrangements. Part of the clones is not present; checked against another copy, under half of the missing clones reflect an unresolved V gene, and the others are unexplained. Present in this sample are 150,000 to 200,000 clones, roughly nine tenths of which were seen just once. The ten largest clones add up to more than 5% of the sample. The sample was peripheral blood. The receptors were gathered from a human donor in a cohort sampled during active COVID-19.

CDR3 sequence: CASSLVPRATGELFF. CDR3 in DNA: TGTGCCAGCAGCTTAGTCCCCAGGGCTACCGGGGAGCTGTTTTTT. The chain has TRBV7-6 and TRBJ2-2; tentative D call: TRBD1 (5 bases). The germline V gene encodes CDR1 SGHVS and CDR2 FNYEAQ. CDR3 length equals 15 residues. Trimming left V 1 base short and J 5 bases short, with 11 bases between.

This clone was seen just once. The chain combines TRBV9 with TRBJ1-3; 7 nucleotides match TRBD1. The CDR3 is 16 residues long. Germline V lookup: CDR1 SGDLS, CDR2 YYNGEE. J lost 4 bases, V lost 4 bases, and 11 bases had no gene match. CDR3: CASSPRQGLLGNTIYF. In DNA form, the CDR3 reads TGTGCCAGCAGCCCCCGACAGGGTTTATTAGGAAACACCATATATTTT.

The chain combines TRBV19 with TRBJ1-5, with a possible D match to TRBD1 (5 bases). This CDR3 is 16 amino acids long. CDR1 and CDR2 from the germline V gene are LNHDA and SQIVND (reference sequence). V dropped 5 bases and J dropped 3 bases, with 17 bases sitting between them. This CDR3 is CASSSRGGHNNQPQHF. CDR3 coding DNA: TGTGCCAGTAGTTCACGCGGGGGTCATAACAATCAGCCCCAGCATTTT.

The chain combines TRBV15 with TRBJ2-2; 9 bases match TRBD2. V lost 0 bases, J lost 4 bases, and 6 bases stayed unmatched. The CDR3 runs to 17 residues. The germline V gene has CDR1 LNHNV and CDR2 YYDKDF (reference sequence). The CDR3: CATSRDLSAGGTGELFF. The CDR3 bases are TGTGCCACCAGCAGAGATCTGTCAGCGGGGGGCACCGGGGAGCTGTTTTTT.

The chain has TRBV7-9 and TRBJ2-4, with TRBD2 matching 10 bases. With 3 bases clipped from V and 5 bases from J, the junction kept 4 bases outside the gene matches. This CDR3 has 15 amino acids. Germline CDR1 is SEHNR and CDR2 is FQNEAQ (reference sequence). CDR3 in DNA: TGTGCCAGCAGCTTGGGTGGACTAGCGGAAAACATTCAGTACTTC. This sequence encodes CASSLGGLAENIQYF.

CDR3 loop: CASSPRGGGANVLTF. Here the CDR3 DNA reads TGTGCCAGCAGTCCCCGAGGGGGTGGGGCCAACGTCCTGACTTTC. The chain employs TRBV28 and TRBJ2-6; TRBD1 is a possible D gene (6 bases). CDR3 size: 15 residues. Trimming pared 5 bases from V and 3 bases from J, leaving 11 bases between. Looked up from germline, CDR1 is MDHEN and CDR2 is SYDVKM. The full variable domain, in which reference TRBV28 and TRBJ2-6 provide the parts outside the CDR3, is DVKVTQSSRYLVKRTGEKVFLECVQDMDHENMFWYRQDPGLGLRLIYFSYDVKMKEKGDIPEGYSVSREKKERFSLILESASTNQTSMYLCASSPRGGGANVLTFGAGSRLTVL.

J is TRBJ2-3 and V is TRBV6-4; D may be TRBD1 (5 bases). Germline values: CDR1 MRHNA, CDR2 SNTAGT. V gave up 6 bases and J gave up 8 bases, with 15 bases separating them. The CDR3 contains 13 residues. CDR3 in amino acids: CASSQAPGATQYF. Here the CDR3 DNA reads TGTGCCAGCAGCCAGGCGCCTGGGGCTACGCAGTATTTT.

This clone was seen a single time. This rearrangement joins TRBV5-4 to TRBJ2-3, with TRBD2 identical over 13 bases. Germline CDR1 is SGHNT and CDR2 is YYREEE (reference sequence). This CDR3 contains 16 residues. V gave up 4 bases and J gave up 2 bases; unmatched junction bases: 4. CDR3 bases: TGTGCCAGCAGCACGGGACTAGCGGGGTACACAGATACGCAGTATTTT. Protein product: CASSTGLAGYTDTQYF.

The chain uses TRBV19 and TRBJ1-5, with 8 bases aligning to TRBD1. The CDR3 contains 14 residues. Germline assignment: CDR1 LNHDA and CDR2 SQIVND (reference sequence). After removal of 3 bases from V and 5 bases from J, the junction contained 3 bases not matched to a gene. CDR3: CASSMDRVYQPQHF. DNA of the CDR3: TGTGCCAGTAGTATGGACAGGGTTTATCAGCCCCAGCATTTT.

V usage is TRBV9 and J usage is TRBJ2-3, with a tentative D call TRBD1 (6 bases). V lost 2 bases to trimming and J lost 1 base, with 14 bases between them. The CDR3 length is 16 residues. The V gene's germline CDR1 is SGDLS and CDR2 YYNGEE. CDR3 residues: CASSVNRAGGTDTQYF. The CDR3 DNA is TGTGCCAGCAGCGTTAACAGGGCCGGGGGCACAGATACGCAGTATTTT. The full variable domain, with the rest looked up from reference TRBV9 and TRBJ2-3, is DSGVTQTPKHLITATGQRVTLRCSPRSGDLSVYWYQQSLDQGLQFLIQYYNGEERAKGNILERFSAQQFPDLHSELNLSSLELGDSALYFCASSVNRAGGTDTQYFGPGTRLTVL.

In its sample, this clone was seen once. The V and J genes are TRBV2 and TRBJ2-1; TRBD1 aligns across 9 bases. Germline V lookup: CDR1 SNHLY, CDR2 FYNNEI. The CDR3 is 13 amino acids. Unmatched junction bases numbered 1, after V lost 8 bases and J lost 2 bases. DNA for the CDR3: TGTGCCAGCGGGACAGGGCCCTACAATGAGCAGTTCTTC. Translation gives CASGTGPYNEQFF.

This sequence joins TRBV6-1 and TRBJ2-7; TRBD1 agrees at 9 bases. The V gene's germline CDR1 is MNHNS and CDR2 SASEGT. This CDR3 has 18 residues. Germline trimming cut 3 bases from V and 4 bases from J; bases unmatched to any gene: 16. This CDR3 reads CASSDTGGFGGSLYEQYF. The CDR3 region has the DNA TGTGCCAGCAGTGACACAGGGGGCTTTGGCGGGAGTTTGTACGAGCAGTACTTC.

The CDR3 loop reads CASSPTDRPNEKLFF. Written as DNA, the CDR3 is TGTGCCAGCAGCCCAACGGACAGACCAAATGAAAAACTGTTTTTT. The chain employs TRBV3-1 (or the pseudogene TRBV3-2) and TRBJ1-4; D possibly corresponds to TRBD1 (6 bases). V gave up 4 bases and J gave up 5 bases, with 14 bases separating them. The germline CDR1 and CDR2 sequences are LGHDT and YNNKEL (reference sequence). The CDR3 sequence is 15 residues long.

The chain uses TRBV5-1 and TRBJ2-3; D possibly corresponds to TRBD2 (5 bases). The CDR3 is 15 amino acids. Germline assignment: CDR1 SGHRS and CDR2 YFSETQ. Trimming left V 7 bases short and J 0 bases short, with 15 bases between. CDR3 sequence reads: CASLKAAPSTDTQYF. In DNA form, the CDR3 reads TGCGCCAGCCTTAAAGCGGCCCCGAGCACAGATACGCAGTATTTT.

As regards this clone: The CDR3 end shows no conserved phenylalanine or tryptophan, and so a read error is likely. It is unclear where the CDR3 begins or ends on the DNA, so no DNA is shown, and the CDR3 is as TCRdb lists it. The chain is built from TRBV2 and TRBJ2-7; TRBD1, the table's D call, was not compared with the DNA. In germline, CDR1 is SNHLY, CDR2 FYNNEI. Both ends counted, the CDR3 spans 11 residues. The CDR3 loop reads CASRARTGGTL.

This chain uses TRBV30 with TRBJ2-7; TRBD1 might be the D (6 bases). Per the germline V gene, CDR1 is GTSNPN and CDR2 is SVGIG (reference sequence). The CDR3 sequence is 13 residues long. DNA for the CDR3: TGTGCGTACGGAACAGGGCAAACCTACGAGCAGTACTTC. Translating gives CAYGTGQTYEQYF.

This clone is a singleton in its sample. The chain has TRBV11-3 and TRBJ2-7; a possible D gene is TRBD2 (5 bases). Trimming stripped 5 bases from V and 4 bases from J, with 12 bases between. This CDR3 region has 13 residues. Looked up from germline, CDR1 is SGHNT and CDR2 is YENEEA. The CDR3 region has the DNA TGTGCCAGCAGCCCAACCGGGGTTTACGAGCAGTACTTC. Protein sequence: CASSPTGVYEQYF.

The CDR3 here is CASYGGLAGTSGEQYF. DNA of the CDR3: TGTGCCAGCTACGGCGGACTAGCGGGAACCTCGGGAGAGCAGTACTTC. The chain recombines TRBV6-6 with TRBJ2-7; 12 bases fit TRBD2. The germline V gene has CDR1 MNHNY and CDR2 SVGAGI (reference sequence). V shed 8 bases and J 7 bases; nucleotides not matched to a gene: 15. The CDR3 extends over 16 amino acids.

The chain links TRBV10-3 to TRBJ1-1; perhaps TRBD1 as D (5 bases). The germline V gene encodes CDR1 ENHRY and CDR2 SYGVKD. CDR3 length: 12 residues. Trimming removed 2 bases at V and 13 bases at J, with 14 bases between. CDR3 in amino acids: CAISEGGVSGFF. As DNA, the CDR3 is TGTGCCATCAGTGAGGGGGGGGTAAGTGGTTTCTTT.